These 14 T cell receptor beta chains were sequenced from one sample in a study of response to subunit inactivated influenza vaccine. TCRdb re-called the RT-PCR reads through MiXCR, storing one row per CDR3 protein. The profile shows approximately 500,000 distinct CDR3 sequences, roughly 13% of them singletons. The starting material was PBMCs from blood, obtained roughly 47 days after vaccination. Source of these receptors: a man aged 50 to 60 who received an inactivated influenza vaccine.

V gene TRBV20-1 combines with J gene TRBJ1-6, with D perhaps matching TRBD1 (6 bases). The CDR3 runs to 15 residues. Between the trimmed V and J ends, which lost 3 bases and 2 bases, there was a span of 11 bases. Germline lookup yields CDR1 DFQATT and CDR2 SNEGSKA (reference sequence). The CDR3 DNA is TGCAGTGCTAGTATGGGGGCTGCCTATAATTCACCCCTCCACTTT. It is translated as CSASMGAAYNSPLHF.

This clonotype has more than one count but fewer than ten. CDR3: CATSATGVPSNYGYTF. CDR3 in DNA: TGTGCCACCAGCGCGACAGGGGTTCCCTCTAACTATGGCTACACCTTC. This sequence joins TRBV15 and TRBJ1-2; 8 nucleotides align to TRBD1. The CDR3 runs 16 residues. The V gene end was trimmed by 5 bases and the J gene end by 0 bases; junction bases not matched to a gene: 8. CDR1 and CDR2 from the germline V gene are LNHNV and YYDKDF (reference sequence).

This clonotype was seen many times. The rearrangement joins TRBV5-1 to TRBJ2-7; tentatively, D is TRBD2 (6 bases). Per the germline V gene, CDR1 is SGHRS and CDR2 is YFSETQ. The V and J ends lost 0 bases and 6 bases respectively, with 13 bases between them. The CDR3 runs 14 residues. CDR3 in DNA: TGCGCCAGCAGCTTGGGCGGGGCCGGGGGCGAGCAGTACTTC. It translates to CASSLGGAGGEQYF.

The chain uses TRBV24-1 and TRBJ2-7; the D gene could be TRBD1 or TRBD2 (5 bases each). Trimming took 9 bases from V and 0 from J, leaving 11 bases between them. Germline V gene lookup returns CDR1 KGHDR and CDR2 SFDVKD. The CDR3 length is 13 residues. In DNA form, the CDR3 reads TGTGCCACCGGGGGACCCGGCTCCTACGAGCAGTACTTC. This gives the protein CATGGPGSYEQYF.

In this sample, this clonotype turned up many times. The chain employs TRBV12-3 or TRBV12-4 and TRBJ2-7; 11 nucleotides match TRBD1. The CDR3 sequence is 14 residues long. V shed 6 bases, J shed 2 bases, and the junction held 3 bases outside the gene matches. The CDR3 DNA reads as TGTGCCAGCAGACCGGGACAGGGGGCCTACGAGCAGTACTTC. This gives the protein CASRPGQGAYEQYF.

Only a few counts were recorded for this clonotype. The chain is built from TRBV20-1 and TRBJ2-7; D is unresolved. The germline V gene encodes CDR1 DFQATT and CDR2 SNEGSKA (reference sequence). V lost 3 bases to trimming and J lost 3 bases, with 15 bases between them. This CDR3 has 14 residues. The CDR3 nucleotides read TGCAGTGCTAGTATAATCCTGCCCAACTACGAGCAGTACTTC. Encoded protein: CSASIILPNYEQYF.

The table lists this clonotype with many counts. The genes are TRBV12-3 or TRBV12-4 and TRBJ1-2, with D possibly TRBD1 on 6 matching bases. The CDR3 totals 13 residues. With 6 bases removed from V and 0 bases from J, the gap between germline ends came to 8 bases. The CDR3 DNA follows: TGTGCCAGCAGCCGGGACACTAACTATGGCTACACCTTC. It codes for CASSRDTNYGYTF.

CDR3 bases: TGTGCCAGCAGCCAAATTCGTGGAGGGCGGAATTCACCCCTCCACTTT. Its protein is CASSQIRGGRNSPLHF. The chain uses TRBV3-1 and TRBJ1-6; D not certain. The germline gives CDR1 LGHDT, CDR2 YNNKEL (reference sequence). The CDR3 has 16 residues. V was clipped by 2 bases and J by 7 bases, with 15 bases between them.

This clonotype has a count of ten or more. The chain is built from TRBV7-8 and TRBJ2-3; 7 bases line up with TRBD1. J gave up 6 bases and V 5 bases, and 5 bases lay outside the gene matches. Looked up from germline, CDR1 is SGHVS and CDR2 is FQNEAQ. The length of the CDR3 is 13 residues. CDR3 in DNA: TGTGCCAGCAGCATTCAGGGGGTCGATACGCAGTATTTT. Translation: CASSIQGVDTQYF.

Only a few counts were recorded for this clonotype. V and J are TRBV19 and TRBJ2-1, with TRBD2 matching over 12 bases. J lost 8 bases, V lost 5 bases, and 10 bases had no gene match. CDR1 is LNHDA, CDR2 SQIVND, per germline (reference sequence). This CDR3 has 16 residues. CDR3 bases: TGTGCCAGTAGTCCCCACAGACTAGCGGGAGCAGATGAGCAGTTCTTC. Its translation is CASSPHRLAGADEQFF.

The table lists this clonotype with many counts. This may be a read error, as it is one base from a much larger clone. The chain recombines TRBV7-9 with TRBJ2-3, with TRBD2 identical over 8 bases. In germline, CDR1 is SEHNR, CDR2 FQNEAQ (reference sequence). The CDR3 has 15 residues. Trimming at V came to 1 base and at J to 2 bases, leaving 2 bases not matched to a gene. CDR3 in DNA: TGTGCCAGCAGCTTAGTAGCGGGGATCACAGATACGCAGTATTTT. This encodes CASSLVAGITDTQYF.

This chain connects TRBV20-1 to TRBJ2-4, with D tentatively TRBD1 (6 bases). CDR1 and CDR2 (germline): DFQATT, SNEGSKA (reference sequence). Deletions cut 6 bases from V and 5 bases from J, with 14 bases between. The CDR3 sequence is 13 residues long. This CDR3 reads CSAKGGNQNIQYF. In DNA, the CDR3 is TGCAGTGCAAAAGGGGGTAACCAAAACATTCAGTACTTC.

V is TRBV27 and J is TRBJ2-1; 8 bases fit TRBD1. The CDR3 runs 15 residues. After removal of 8 bases from V and 8 bases from J, the junction contained 14 bases not matched to a gene. Germline V lookup: CDR1 MNHEY, CDR2 SMNVEV (reference sequence). The CDR3 nucleotides read TGTGCCAGCGGTCCTAGGACAGGGATGAGCGATGAGCAGTTCTTC. As protein: CASGPRTGMSDEQFF.

The chain joins TRBV12-3 or TRBV12-4 to TRBJ2-2; unclear D gene. The ends were cut back, 3 bases at V and 7 bases at J, with 9 bases in the middle. The CDR3 length is 13 residues. CDR3 loop: CASSFTGDGELFF. In DNA, the CDR3 is TGTGCCAGCAGTTTCACGGGCGACGGGGAGCTGTTTTTT.